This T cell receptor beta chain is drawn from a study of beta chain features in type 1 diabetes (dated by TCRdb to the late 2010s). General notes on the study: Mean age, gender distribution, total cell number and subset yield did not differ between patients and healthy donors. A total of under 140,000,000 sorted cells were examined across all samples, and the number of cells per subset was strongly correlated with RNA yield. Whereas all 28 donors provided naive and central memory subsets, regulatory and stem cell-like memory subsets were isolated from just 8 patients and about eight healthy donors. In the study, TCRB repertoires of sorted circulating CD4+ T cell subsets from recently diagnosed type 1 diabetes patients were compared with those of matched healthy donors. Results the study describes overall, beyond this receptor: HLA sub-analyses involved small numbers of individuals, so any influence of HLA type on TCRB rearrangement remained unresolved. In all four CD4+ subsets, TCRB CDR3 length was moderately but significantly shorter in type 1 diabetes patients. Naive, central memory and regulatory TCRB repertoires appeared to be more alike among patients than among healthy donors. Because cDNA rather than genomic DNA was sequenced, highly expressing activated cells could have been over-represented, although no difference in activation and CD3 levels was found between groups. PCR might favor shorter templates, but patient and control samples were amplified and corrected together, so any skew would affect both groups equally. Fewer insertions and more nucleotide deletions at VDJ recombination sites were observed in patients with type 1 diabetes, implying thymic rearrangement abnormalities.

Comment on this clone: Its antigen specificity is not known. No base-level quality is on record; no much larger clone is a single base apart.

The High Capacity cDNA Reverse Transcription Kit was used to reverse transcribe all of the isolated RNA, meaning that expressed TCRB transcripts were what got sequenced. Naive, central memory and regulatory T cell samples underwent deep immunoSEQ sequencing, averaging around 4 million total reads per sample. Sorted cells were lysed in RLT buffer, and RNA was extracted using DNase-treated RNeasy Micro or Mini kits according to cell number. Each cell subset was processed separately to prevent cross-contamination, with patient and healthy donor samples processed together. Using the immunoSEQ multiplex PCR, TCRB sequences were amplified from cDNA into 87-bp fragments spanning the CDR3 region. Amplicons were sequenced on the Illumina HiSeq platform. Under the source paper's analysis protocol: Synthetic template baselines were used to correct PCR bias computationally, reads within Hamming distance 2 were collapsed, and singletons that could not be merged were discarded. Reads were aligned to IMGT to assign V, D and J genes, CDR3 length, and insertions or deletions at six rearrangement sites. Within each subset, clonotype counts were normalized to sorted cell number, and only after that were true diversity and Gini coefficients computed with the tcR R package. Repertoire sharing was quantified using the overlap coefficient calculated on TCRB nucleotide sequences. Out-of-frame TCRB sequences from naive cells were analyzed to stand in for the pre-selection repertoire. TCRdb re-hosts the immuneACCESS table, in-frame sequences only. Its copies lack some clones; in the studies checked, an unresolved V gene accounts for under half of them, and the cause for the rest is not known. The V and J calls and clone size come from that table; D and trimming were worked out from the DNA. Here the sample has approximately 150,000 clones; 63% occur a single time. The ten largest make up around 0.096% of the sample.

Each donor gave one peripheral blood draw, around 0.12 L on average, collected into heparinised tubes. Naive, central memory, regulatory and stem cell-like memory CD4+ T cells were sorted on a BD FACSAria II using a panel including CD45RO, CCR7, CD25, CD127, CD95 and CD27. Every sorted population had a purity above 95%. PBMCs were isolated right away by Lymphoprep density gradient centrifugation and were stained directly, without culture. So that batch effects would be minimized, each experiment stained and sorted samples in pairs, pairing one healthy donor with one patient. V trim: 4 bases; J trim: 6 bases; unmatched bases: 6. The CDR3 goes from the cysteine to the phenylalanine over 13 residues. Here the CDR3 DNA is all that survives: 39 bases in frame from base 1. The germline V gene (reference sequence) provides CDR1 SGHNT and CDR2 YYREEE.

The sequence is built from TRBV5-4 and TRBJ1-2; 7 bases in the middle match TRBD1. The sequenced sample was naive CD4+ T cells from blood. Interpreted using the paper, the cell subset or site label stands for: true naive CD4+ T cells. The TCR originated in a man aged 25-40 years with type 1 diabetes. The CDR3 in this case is CASSRGQEDGYTF. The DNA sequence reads TGTGCCAGCAGCAGGGGGCAGGAGGATGGCTACACCTTC.